One sample yielded the 22 T cell receptor beta chains listed below, sequenced in a study of blood T cell repertoires in COVID-19. This table comes from immunoSEQ multiplex PCR, and its TCRdb copy is limited to in-frame clones, with some not included. Of a few hundred thousand clones in the sample, about four fifths were seen once. Input material: peripheral blood. These receptors were taken from a human donor with acute or convalescent COVID-19. The donor label of this sample is uncertain.

The chain employs TRBV6-5 and TRBJ2-4, with TRBD2 identical over 8 bases. The germline V gene has CDR1 MNHEY and CDR2 SVGAGI. J lost 7 bases, V lost 6 bases, and 8 bases had no gene match. The CDR3 contains 14 residues. CDR3 protein: CASSREGSGNIQYF. In DNA, the CDR3 is TGTGCCAGCAGCCGGGAGGGATCTGGGAACATTCAGTACTTC.

The genes are TRBV6-5 and TRBJ1-6, with D uncertain. V was clipped by 8 bases and J by 10 bases, with 18 bases between them. CDR1 is MNHEY, CDR2 SVGAGI, per germline. The CDR3 runs to 14 residues. CDR3 bases: TGTGCCAGCGGGCGCCACACCGCGGGCTCACCCCTCCACTTT. Its protein is CASGRHTAGSPLHF.

The rearrangement joins TRBV19 to TRBJ1-1; D is ambiguous. V lost 3 bases to trimming and J lost 1 base, with 6 bases between them. CDR3 size: 13 residues. The germline V gene has CDR1 LNHDA and CDR2 SQIVND (reference sequence). The CDR3 nucleotides are TGTGCCAGTAGTATTAGCGGGAACACTGAAGCTTTCTTT. It translates to CASSISGNTEAFF.

This rearrangement joins TRBV5-4 to TRBJ2-2; 7 nucleotides match TRBD1. The germline V gene encodes CDR1 SGHNT and CDR2 YYREEE (reference sequence). The CDR3 consists of 16 residues. V gave up 4 bases and J gave up 4 bases; unmatched junction bases: 10. CDR3 region: CASSEIQGLATGELFF. CDR3 sequence (DNA): TGTGCCAGCAGCGAAATACAGGGGTTGGCCACCGGGGAGCTGTTTTTT.

The chain has TRBV5-1 and TRBJ1-1; TRBD1 is a possible D gene (6 bases). Germline V gene sequence: CDR1 SGHRS, CDR2 YFSETQ. The CDR3 contains 15 residues. Between the trimmed V and J ends, which lost 4 bases and 4 bases, there was a span of 17 bases. The CDR3: CASSPHQGSGTEAFF. The CDR3 DNA reads TGCGCCAGCAGCCCACACCAGGGGTCGGGCACTGAAGCTTTCTTT.

The chain recombines TRBV28 with TRBJ1-4; TRBD1 matches at 10 bases. Germline loops: CDR1 MDHEN, CDR2 SYDVKM. V was clipped by 7 bases and J by 9 bases; unmatched bases: 11. The CDR3 has 15 residues. The CDR3 is CASIPGDRGMKKLFF. The DNA of the CDR3 is TGTGCCAGCATCCCTGGGGACAGGGGCATGAAAAAACTGTTTTTT.

The chain uses TRBV25-1 and TRBJ1-1; D gene unclear. The V gene's germline CDR1 is MGHDK and CDR2 SYGVNS. This CDR3 is 15 amino acids long. The V and J ends lost 9 bases and 0 bases respectively, with 17 bases between them. The CDR3 DNA reads as TGTGCCAGTGACCCCGGGGTAGGGATGAACACTGAAGCTTTCTTT. This sequence encodes CASDPGVGMNTEAFF.

The V and J genes are TRBV11-3 and TRBJ2-7; D not certain. Germline lookup yields CDR1 SGHNT and CDR2 YENEEA. This CDR3 has 13 amino acids. The ends were cut back, 5 bases at V and 4 bases at J, with 12 bases in the middle. The CDR3 reads CASSLGEIYEQYF. CDR3 in DNA: TGTGCCAGCAGCCTAGGAGAGATTTACGAGCAGTACTTC.

This chain joins TRBV9 and TRBJ1-1; weak D call: TRBD1 (5 bases). Germline V CDR1 and CDR2: SGDLS, YYNGEE. The length of the CDR3 is 14 residues. Trimming left V 0 bases short and J 7 bases short, with 13 bases between. CDR3 sequence: CASSVVPGQGEAFF. The CDR3 nucleotides are TGTGCCAGCAGCGTAGTTCCAGGGCAGGGTGAAGCTTTCTTT.

This chain links TRBV25-1 with TRBJ2-7, with D perhaps matching TRBD1 (9 bases). This CDR3 contains 14 residues. Between the trimmed V and J ends, which lost 6 bases and 5 bases, there was a span of 17 bases. Germline assignment: CDR1 MGHDK and CDR2 SYGVNS. CDR3 amino acids: CASRGQGLVNEQYF. CDR3 nucleotides: TGTGCCAGCAGGGGACAGGGACTAGTCAACGAGCAGTACTTC.

The genes are TRBV19 and TRBJ2-2; no firm D call. Per germline, CDR1 LNHDA and CDR2 SQIVND (reference sequence). This CDR3 spans 12 amino acids. Trimming left V 5 bases short and J 5 bases short, with 6 bases between. The CDR3 DNA reads as TGTGCCAGTAGTCTCCGGACCGGGGAGCTGTTTTTT. It translates to CASSLRTGELFF.

The chain is built from TRBV28 and TRBJ2-1; 8 bases line up with TRBD2. The V gene's germline CDR1 is MDHEN and CDR2 SYDVKM. This CDR3 region has 15 residues. The trim removed 2 bases at V and 4 bases at J, leaving 4 bases unmatched. This chain's CDR3 is CASSLQAGVYNEQFF. Here the CDR3 DNA reads TGTGCCAGCAGTTTACAAGCGGGGGTGTACAATGAGCAGTTCTTC.

The genes are TRBV19 and TRBJ1-1, with D possibly matching TRBD1 (6 bases). V lost 5 bases and J 5 bases, leaving 12 bases between the germline ends. This CDR3 spans 13 amino acids. Germline V gene sequence: CDR1 LNHDA, CDR2 SQIVND (reference sequence). CDR3 nucleotide sequence: TGTGCCAGTAGTCTTACAGGGTCTACTGAAGCTTTCTTT. This translates into CASSLTGSTEAFF.

This chain connects TRBV27 to TRBJ2-3; TRBD1 matches at 7 bases. Germline assignment: CDR1 MNHEY and CDR2 SMNVEV (reference sequence). The CDR3 sequence is 15 residues long. V shed 4 bases and J 2 bases; nucleotides not matched to a gene: 6. Here the CDR3 DNA reads TGTGCCAGCAGTTCCGGGACAGCAAACACAGATACGCAGTATTTT. Translating gives CASSSGTANTDTQYF.

CDR3: CASSRTGEATEAFF. The CDR3, as DNA: TGTGCCAGCAGTCGGACAGGGGAGGCCACTGAAGCTTTCTTT. The chain uses TRBV6-5 and TRBJ1-1, with TRBD1 matching over 9 bases. With 5 bases clipped from V and 4 bases from J, the junction kept 5 bases outside the gene matches. This CDR3 is 14 amino acids long. Germline CDR1 is MNHEY and CDR2 is SVGAGI.

V gene TRBV18 combines with J gene TRBJ1-4; D unclear. The CDR3 contains 15 residues. Germline V CDR1 and CDR2: KGHSH, LQKENI. Trimming took off 3 bases at V and 6 bases at J, with 14 bases between the two ends. CDR3 sequence reads: CASSPGGVFDEKLFF. In DNA form, the CDR3 reads TGTGCCAGCTCACCGGGCGGGGTTTTCGATGAAAAACTGTTTTTT.

The chain couples TRBV19 to TRBJ2-1, with 8 bases aligning to TRBD2. The V gene end was trimmed by 3 bases and the J gene end by 3 bases; junction bases not matched to a gene: 7. The CDR3 loop spans 16 amino acids. Germline assignment: CDR1 LNHDA and CDR2 SQIVND (reference sequence). This chain's CDR3 is CASSIDGGGLYNEQFF. The CDR3 DNA reads as TGTGCCAGTAGTATCGATGGCGGGGGGCTCTACAATGAGCAGTTCTTC. The full variable domain, with the rest looked up from reference TRBV19 and TRBJ2-1, is DGGITQSPKYLFRKEGQNVTLSCEQNLNHDAMYWYRQDPGQGLRLIYYSQIVNDFQKGDIAEGYSVSREKKESFPLTVTSAQKNPTAFYLCASSIDGGGLYNEQFFGPGTRLTVL.

The sample holds one count of this clone. The chain carries TRBV7-9 and TRBJ1-3, with 7 bases fitting TRBD1. The CDR3 is 15 residues long. CDR1 is SEHNR, CDR2 FQNEAQ, per germline (reference sequence). Unmatched junction bases numbered 13, after V lost 6 bases and J lost 8 bases. CDR3 sequence: CASSFTGQARDTIYF. The CDR3 DNA follows: TGTGCCAGCAGTTTCACCGGACAGGCGAGGGACACCATATATTTT.

V and J are TRBV30 and TRBJ1-6; TRBD1 matches 7 bases. The CDR3 has 14 residues. V was clipped by 4 bases and J by 10 bases; unmatched bases: 10. Germline CDR1 and CDR2: GTSNPN and SVGIG (reference sequence). CDR3 nucleotide sequence: TGTGCCTGGACTAGACAGGGTCTCGGATCACCCCTCCACTTT. This gives the protein CAWTRQGLGSPLHF. Variable domain in full (rest from reference TRBV30 and TRBJ1-6): SQTIHQWPATLVQPVGSPLSLECTVEGTSNPNLYWYRQAAGRGLQLLFYSVGIGQISSEVPQNLSASRPQDRQFILSSKKLLLSDSGFYLCAWTRQGLGSPLHFGNGTRLTVT.

This clone has a single count. The chain recombines TRBV19 with TRBJ1-2, with TRBD1 matching 7 bases. V was clipped by 7 bases and J by 4 bases; unmatched bases: 9. This CDR3 is built from 14 residues. The V gene's germline CDR1 is LNHDA and CDR2 SQIVND (reference sequence). CDR3 amino acids: CASTPRDSPYGYTF. The CDR3 DNA sequence: TGTGCCAGTACCCCCCGGGACAGTCCCTATGGCTACACCTTC.

The chain joins TRBV5-1 to TRBJ2-3; 8 bases fit TRBD1. Per germline, CDR1 SGHRS and CDR2 YFSETQ. The V and J ends lost 3 bases and 0 bases, in that order; junction bases with no gene match: 3. CDR3 size: 15 residues. DNA of the CDR3: TGCGCCAGCAGCTCTGGACAGGGAAGCACAGATACGCAGTATTTT. Translation: CASSSGQGSTDTQYF.

The V gene is TRBV29-1, the J gene TRBJ2-4; no reliable D call. Germline loops: CDR1 SQVTM, CDR2 ANQGSEA. V lost 6 bases and J lost 6, with 9 bases in between. This CDR3 region has 11 residues. In nucleotides, the CDR3 is TGCAGCGTCAATCCCGGAAACATTCAGTACTTC. It is translated as CSVNPGNIQYF.